The 2 T cell receptor beta chains reported below all come from one sample, sequenced in a study of Graves' ophthalmopathy and Graves' hyperthyroidism. RNA transcripts yielded amplified TCR beta CDR3 regions. First-round RT-PCR with HTBI primers preceded a second-round multiplex PCR. TCRdb re-called the multiplex PCR reads with MiXCR, one entry per CDR3 protein. The sample comprises a few hundred thousand distinct CDR3 sequences, roughly 15% of which are singletons, and 10% to 15% rests with the top ten. Sequenced input: peripheral blood. Receptors originate from an adult man with Graves' ophthalmopathy.

This clonotype was observed at least ten times. The rearrangement links TRBV2 to TRBJ1-5; 7 bases agree with TRBD1. V gave up 3 bases and J gave up 6 bases; unmatched junction bases: 8. From germline, CDR1 is SNHLY and CDR2 FYNNEI. CDR3 length equals 15 residues. The CDR3 reads CASSDRGGASQPQHF. In DNA form, the CDR3 reads TGTGCCAGCAGTGATCGAGGGGGCGCTTCTCAGCCCCAGCATTTT.

This clonotype was seen at least ten times. V and J are TRBV20-1 and TRBJ2-5; D perhaps matches TRBD2 (5 bases). Germline V gives CDR1 DFQATT, CDR2 SNEGSKA (reference sequence). The CDR3 runs to 15 residues. V gave up 1 base and J gave up 2 bases, with 14 bases separating them. The CDR3 DNA sequence: TGCAGTGCTAGAGCTCCACTAAGCGGTCAAGAGACCCAGTACTTC. It yields the protein CSARAPLSGQETQYF.